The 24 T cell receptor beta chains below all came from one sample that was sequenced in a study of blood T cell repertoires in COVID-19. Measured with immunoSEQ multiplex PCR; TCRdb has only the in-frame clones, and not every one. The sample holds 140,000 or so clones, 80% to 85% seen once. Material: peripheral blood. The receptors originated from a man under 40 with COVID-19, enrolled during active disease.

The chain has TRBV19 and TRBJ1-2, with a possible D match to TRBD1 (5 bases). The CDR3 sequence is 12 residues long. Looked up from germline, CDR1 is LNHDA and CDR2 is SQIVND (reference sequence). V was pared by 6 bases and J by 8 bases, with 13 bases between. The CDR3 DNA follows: TGTGCCAGTAGCCCAGTGAAGGGGGGCTACACCTTC. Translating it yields CASSPVKGGYTF.

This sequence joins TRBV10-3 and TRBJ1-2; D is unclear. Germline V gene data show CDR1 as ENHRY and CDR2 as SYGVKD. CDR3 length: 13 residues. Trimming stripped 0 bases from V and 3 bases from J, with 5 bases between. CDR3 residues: CAISESGDYGYTF. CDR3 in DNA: TGTGCCATCAGTGAGTCAGGAGACTATGGCTACACCTTC.

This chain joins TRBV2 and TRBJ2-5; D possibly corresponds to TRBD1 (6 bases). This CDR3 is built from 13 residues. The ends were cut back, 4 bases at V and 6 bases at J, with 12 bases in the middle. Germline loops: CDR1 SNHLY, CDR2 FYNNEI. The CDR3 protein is CASSGDRWQTQYF. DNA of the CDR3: TGTGCCAGCAGTGGCGACAGGTGGCAGACCCAGTACTTC.

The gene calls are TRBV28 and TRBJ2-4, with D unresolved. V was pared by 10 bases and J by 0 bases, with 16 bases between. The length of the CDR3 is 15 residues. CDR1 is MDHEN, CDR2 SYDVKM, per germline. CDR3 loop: CATGGVPLAKNIQYF. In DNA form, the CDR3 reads TGTGCCACCGGCGGCGTCCCACTAGCCAAAAACATTCAGTACTTC.

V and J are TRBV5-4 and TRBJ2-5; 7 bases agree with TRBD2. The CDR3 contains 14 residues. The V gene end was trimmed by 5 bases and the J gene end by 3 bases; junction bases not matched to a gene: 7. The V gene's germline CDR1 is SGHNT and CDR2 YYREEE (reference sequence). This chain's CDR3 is CASRGVAGEETQYF. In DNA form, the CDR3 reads TGTGCCAGCAGGGGGGTGGCGGGAGAAGAGACCCAGTACTTC.

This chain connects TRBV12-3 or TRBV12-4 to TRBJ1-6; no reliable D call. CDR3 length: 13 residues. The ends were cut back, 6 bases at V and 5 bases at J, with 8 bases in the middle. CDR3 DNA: TGTGCCAGCAGGCGTCCTGATAATTCACCCCTCCACTTT. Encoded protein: CASRRPDNSPLHF.

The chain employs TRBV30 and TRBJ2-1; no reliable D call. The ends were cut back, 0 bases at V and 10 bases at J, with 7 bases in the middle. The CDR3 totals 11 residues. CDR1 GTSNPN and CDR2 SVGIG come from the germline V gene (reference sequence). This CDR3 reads CAWSVFAEQFF. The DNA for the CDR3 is TGTGCCTGGAGTGTGTTTGCGGAGCAGTTCTTC.

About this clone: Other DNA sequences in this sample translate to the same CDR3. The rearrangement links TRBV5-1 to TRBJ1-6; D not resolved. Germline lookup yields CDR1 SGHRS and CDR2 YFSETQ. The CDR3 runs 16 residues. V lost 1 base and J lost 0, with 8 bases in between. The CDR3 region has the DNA TGCGCCAGCAGCTTGCGGGAGGGCTCCTATAATTCACCCCTCCACTTT. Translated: CASSLREGSYNSPLHF.

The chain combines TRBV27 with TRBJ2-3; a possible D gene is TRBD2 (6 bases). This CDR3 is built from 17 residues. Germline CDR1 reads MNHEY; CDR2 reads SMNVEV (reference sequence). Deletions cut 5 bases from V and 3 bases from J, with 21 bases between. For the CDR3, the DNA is TGTGCCAGCAGTCCCATCAGACTACTAGCAAGGACAGATACGCAGTATTTT. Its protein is CASSPIRLLARTDTQYF.

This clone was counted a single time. CDR3 in DNA: TGCAGCGTTGCCGAGGTTATACTCGCGAACACCGGGGAGCTGTTTTTT. Protein sequence: CSVAEVILANTGELFF. The V and J genes are TRBV29-1 and TRBJ2-2; D gene unclear. With 4 bases removed from V and 0 bases from J, the gap between germline ends came to 15 bases. The CDR3 is 16 residues long. Germline V gene lookup returns CDR1 SQVTM and CDR2 ANQGSEA.

CDR3 in amino acids: CASSQRGQASMNTEAFF. DNA for the CDR3: TGTGCCAGCAGCCAAAGGGGACAGGCCTCAATGAACACTGAAGCTTTCTTT. The chain is built from TRBV3-1 (or the pseudogene TRBV3-2) and TRBJ1-1; TRBD1 matches 8 bases. Germline CDR1 is LGHDT and CDR2 is YNNKEL (reference sequence). This CDR3 has 17 residues. V was clipped by 2 bases and J by 0 bases; unmatched bases: 8.

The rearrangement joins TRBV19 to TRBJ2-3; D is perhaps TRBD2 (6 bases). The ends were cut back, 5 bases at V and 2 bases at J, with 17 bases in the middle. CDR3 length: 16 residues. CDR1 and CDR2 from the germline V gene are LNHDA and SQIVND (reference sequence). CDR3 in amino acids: CASSPLPGASTDTQYF. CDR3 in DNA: TGTGCCAGTAGTCCTCTTCCGGGAGCGTCCACAGATACGCAGTATTTT.

CDR3: CASRVDRDRNQPQHF. CDR3 nucleotides: TGTGCCAGCAGGGTGGACAGGGATCGAAATCAGCCCCAGCATTTT. The rearrangement joins TRBV2 to TRBJ1-5, with 8 bases lining up with TRBD1. Trimming at V came to 6 bases and at J to 4 bases, leaving 8 bases not matched to a gene. The CDR3 is 15 residues long. The germline V gene has CDR1 SNHLY and CDR2 FYNNEI. Full variable domain (missing parts from reference TRBV2 and TRBJ1-5): EPEVTQTPSHQVTQMGQEVILRCVPISNHLYFYWYRQILGQKVEFLVSFYNNEISEKSEIFDDQFSVERPDGSNFTLKIRSTKLEDSAMYFCASRVDRDRNQPQHFGDGTRLSIL.

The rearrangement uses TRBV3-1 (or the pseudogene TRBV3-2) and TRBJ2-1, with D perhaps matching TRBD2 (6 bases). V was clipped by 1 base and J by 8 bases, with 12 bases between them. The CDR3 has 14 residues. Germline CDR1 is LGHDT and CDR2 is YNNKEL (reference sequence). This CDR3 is CASSQGPREYEQFF. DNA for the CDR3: TGTGCCAGCAGCCAAGGGCCCCGGGAGTATGAGCAGTTCTTC.

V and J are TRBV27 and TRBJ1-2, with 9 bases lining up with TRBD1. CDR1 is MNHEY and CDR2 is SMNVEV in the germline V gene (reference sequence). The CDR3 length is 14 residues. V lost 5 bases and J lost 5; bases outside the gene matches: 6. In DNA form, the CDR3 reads TGTGCCAGCAGTAGGACAGGGGCTTCGTATGGCTACACCTTC. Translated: CASSRTGASYGYTF.

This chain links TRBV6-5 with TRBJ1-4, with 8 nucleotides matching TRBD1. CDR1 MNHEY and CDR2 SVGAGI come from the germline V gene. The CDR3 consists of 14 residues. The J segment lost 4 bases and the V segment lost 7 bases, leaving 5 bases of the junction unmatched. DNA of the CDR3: TGTGCCAGCAACAGGGGGACCTATAATGAAAAACTGTTTTTT. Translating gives CASNRGTYNEKLFF.

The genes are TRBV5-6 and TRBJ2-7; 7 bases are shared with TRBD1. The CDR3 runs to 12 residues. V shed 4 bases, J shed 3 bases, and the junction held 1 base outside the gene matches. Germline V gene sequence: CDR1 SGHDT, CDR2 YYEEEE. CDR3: CASSGDSYEQYF. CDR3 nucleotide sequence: TGTGCCAGCAGCGGGGACAGCTACGAGCAGTACTTC.

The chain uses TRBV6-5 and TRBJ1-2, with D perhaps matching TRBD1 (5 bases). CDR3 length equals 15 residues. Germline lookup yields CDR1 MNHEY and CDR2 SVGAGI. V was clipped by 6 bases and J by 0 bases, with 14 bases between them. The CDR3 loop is CASRTGGVANYGYTF. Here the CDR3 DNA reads TGTGCCAGCAGAACGGGGGGGGTAGCTAACTATGGCTACACCTTC.

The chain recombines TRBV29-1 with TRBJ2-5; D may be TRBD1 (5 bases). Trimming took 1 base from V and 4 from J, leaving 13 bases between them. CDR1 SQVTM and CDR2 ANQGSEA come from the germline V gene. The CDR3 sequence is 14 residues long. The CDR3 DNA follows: TGCAGCGTTGAAGGGGATCAGGGAATAGAGACCCAGTACTTC. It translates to CSVEGDQGIETQYF.

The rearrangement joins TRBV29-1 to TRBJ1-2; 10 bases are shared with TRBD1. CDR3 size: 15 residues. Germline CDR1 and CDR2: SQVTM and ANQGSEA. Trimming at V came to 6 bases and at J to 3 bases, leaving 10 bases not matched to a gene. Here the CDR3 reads CSVHRRDRGDYGYTF. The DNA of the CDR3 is TGCAGCGTACACAGGAGGGACAGGGGTGACTATGGCTACACCTTC.

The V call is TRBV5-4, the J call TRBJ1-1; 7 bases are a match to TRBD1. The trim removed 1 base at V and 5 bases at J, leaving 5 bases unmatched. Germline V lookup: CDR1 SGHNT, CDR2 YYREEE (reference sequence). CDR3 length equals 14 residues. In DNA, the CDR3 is TGTGCCAGCAGCTTGAGGGGGCGAGGGACTGAAGCTTTCTTT. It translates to CASSLRGRGTEAFF.

The CDR3 loop reads CASSPLGGFPTGYTF. The CDR3 DNA is TGTGCCAGCAGCCCACTCGGAGGCTTCCCGACGGGCTACACCTTC. The V call is TRBV9, the J call TRBJ1-2, with D unclear. Trimming removed 4 bases from V and 8 bases from J, with 21 bases in between. Per the germline V gene, CDR1 is SGDLS and CDR2 is YYNGEE. This CDR3 spans 15 amino acids. Combining the CDR3 with reference TRBV9 and TRBJ1-2 gives the whole variable domain DSGVTQTPKHLITATGQRVTLRCSPRSGDLSVYWYQQSLDQGLQFLIQYYNGEERAKGNILERFSAQQFPDLHSELNLSSLELGDSALYFCASSPLGGFPTGYTFGSGTRLTVV.

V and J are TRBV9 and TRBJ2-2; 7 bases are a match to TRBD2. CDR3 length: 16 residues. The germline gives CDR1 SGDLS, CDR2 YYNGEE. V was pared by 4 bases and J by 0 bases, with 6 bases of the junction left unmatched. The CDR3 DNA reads TGTGCCAGCAGCCTTGGGACTATCACGAACACCGGGGAGCTGTTTTTT. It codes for CASSLGTITNTGELFF.

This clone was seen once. CDR3 nucleotides: TGTGCCAGCAGCTTGGATCCAGCGACCTACAATGAGCAGTTCTTC. The encoded protein is CASSLDPATYNEQFF. J is TRBJ2-1 and V is TRBV5-6; D ambiguous. This CDR3 comprises 15 residues. CDR1 is SGHDT and CDR2 is YYEEEE in the germline V gene. Trimming stripped 0 bases from V and 2 bases from J, with 9 bases between.